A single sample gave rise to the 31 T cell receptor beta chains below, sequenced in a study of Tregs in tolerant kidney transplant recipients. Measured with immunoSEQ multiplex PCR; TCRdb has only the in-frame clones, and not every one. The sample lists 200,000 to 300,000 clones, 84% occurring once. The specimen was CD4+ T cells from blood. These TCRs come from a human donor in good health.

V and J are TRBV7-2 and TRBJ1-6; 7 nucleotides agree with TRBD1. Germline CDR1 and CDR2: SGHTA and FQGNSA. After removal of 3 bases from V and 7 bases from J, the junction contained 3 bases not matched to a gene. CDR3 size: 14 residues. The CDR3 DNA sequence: TGTGCCAGCAGCTTCCGGGACAGAAATTCACCCCTCCACTTT. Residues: CASSFRDRNSPLHF.

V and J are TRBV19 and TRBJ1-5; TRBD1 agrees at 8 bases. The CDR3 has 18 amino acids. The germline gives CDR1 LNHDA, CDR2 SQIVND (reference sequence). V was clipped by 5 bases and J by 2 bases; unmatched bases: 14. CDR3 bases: TGTGCCAGTAGTTCCCGGACAGGGTGGGAAGGGGGCAATCAGCCCCAGCATTTT. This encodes CASSSRTGWEGGNQPQHF.

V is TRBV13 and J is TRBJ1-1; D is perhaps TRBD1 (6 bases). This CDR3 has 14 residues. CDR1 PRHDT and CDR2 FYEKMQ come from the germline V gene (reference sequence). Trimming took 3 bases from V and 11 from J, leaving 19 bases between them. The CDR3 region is CASSFQIQQGRAFF. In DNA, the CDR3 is TGTGCCAGCAGCTTCCAAATCCAACAGGGCCGGGCTTTCTTT.

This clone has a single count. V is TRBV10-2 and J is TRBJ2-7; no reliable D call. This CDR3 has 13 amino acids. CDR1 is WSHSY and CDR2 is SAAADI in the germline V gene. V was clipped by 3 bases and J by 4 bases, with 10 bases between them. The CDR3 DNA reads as TGCGCCAGCAGTGACCCTGGCCCTTACGAGCAGTACTTC. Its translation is CASSDPGPYEQYF.

This CDR3 reads CASSELAGGSYNEQFF. In DNA form, the CDR3 reads TGCGCCAGCAGCGAACTAGCGGGGGGCTCCTACAATGAGCAGTTCTTC. The rearrangement joins TRBV5-1 to TRBJ2-1; the match to TRBD2 covers 12 bases. The CDR3 length is 16 residues. The V gene end was trimmed by 4 bases and the J gene end by 0 bases; junction bases not matched to a gene: 2. Germline CDR1 and CDR2: SGHRS and YFSETQ.

CDR3 coding DNA: TGTGCCAGCAGCCAAGATCACGGCGGGGGCTACGAGCAGTACTTC. This codes for CASSQDHGGGYEQYF. This chain uses TRBV4-2 with TRBJ2-7; 7 bases agree with TRBD2. Germline V CDR1 and CDR2: LGHNA, YNFKEQ. J gave up 3 bases and V 0 bases, and 5 bases lay outside the gene matches. The CDR3 is made up of 15 amino acids.

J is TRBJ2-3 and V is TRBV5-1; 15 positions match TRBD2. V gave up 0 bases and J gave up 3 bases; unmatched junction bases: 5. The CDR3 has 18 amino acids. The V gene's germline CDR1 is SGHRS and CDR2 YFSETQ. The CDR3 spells CASSLARTSGGETDTQYF. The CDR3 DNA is TGCGCCAGCAGCTTGGCCCGGACTAGCGGGGGGGAAACAGATACGCAGTATTTT.

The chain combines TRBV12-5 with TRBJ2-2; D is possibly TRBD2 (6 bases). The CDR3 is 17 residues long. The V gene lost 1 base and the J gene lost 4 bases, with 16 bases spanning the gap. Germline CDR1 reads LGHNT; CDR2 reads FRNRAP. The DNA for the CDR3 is TGTGCTAGTGGTTTGGCTGGGGGGACCGGTAGCACCGGGGAGCTGTTTTTT. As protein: CASGLAGGTGSTGELFF.

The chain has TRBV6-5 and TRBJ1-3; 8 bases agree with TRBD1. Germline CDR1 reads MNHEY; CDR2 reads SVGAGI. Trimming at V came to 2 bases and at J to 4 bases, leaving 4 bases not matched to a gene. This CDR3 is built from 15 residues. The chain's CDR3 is CASSYGRGPGNTIYF. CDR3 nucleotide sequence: TGTGCCAGCAGTTACGGCAGGGGGCCAGGAAACACCATATATTTT.

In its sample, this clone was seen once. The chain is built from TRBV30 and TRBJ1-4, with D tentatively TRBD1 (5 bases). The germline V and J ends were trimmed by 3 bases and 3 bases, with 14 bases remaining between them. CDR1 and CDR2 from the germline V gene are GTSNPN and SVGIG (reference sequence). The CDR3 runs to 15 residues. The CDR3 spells CAWRRRAGSNEKLFF. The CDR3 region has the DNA TGTGCCTGGAGACGGAGGGCAGGGTCTAATGAAAAACTGTTTTTT.

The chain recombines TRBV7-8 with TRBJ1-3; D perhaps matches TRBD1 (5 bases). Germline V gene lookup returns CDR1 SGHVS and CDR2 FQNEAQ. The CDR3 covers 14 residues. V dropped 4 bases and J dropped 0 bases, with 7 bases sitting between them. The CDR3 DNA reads TGTGCCAGCAGCTCAGGGTCCTCTGGAAACACCATATATTTT. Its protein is CASSSGSSGNTIYF. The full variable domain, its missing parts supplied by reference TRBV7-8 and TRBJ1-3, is GAGVSQSPRYKVAKRGQDVALRCDPISGHVSLFWYQQALGQGPEFLTYFQNEAQLDKSGLPSDRFFAERPEGSVSTLKIQRTQQEDSAVYLCASSSGSSGNTIYFGEGSWLTVV.

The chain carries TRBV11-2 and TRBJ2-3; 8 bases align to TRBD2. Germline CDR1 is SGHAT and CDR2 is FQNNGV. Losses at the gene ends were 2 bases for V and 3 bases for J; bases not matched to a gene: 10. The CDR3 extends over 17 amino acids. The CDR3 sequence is CASSLFGSGEKTDTQYF. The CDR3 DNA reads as TGTGCCAGCAGCTTATTTGGTAGCGGGGAGAAGACAGATACGCAGTATTTT. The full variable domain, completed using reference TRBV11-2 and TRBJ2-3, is EAGVAQSPRYKIIEKRQSVAFWCNPISGHATLYWYQQILGQGPKLLIQFQNNGVVDDSQLPKDRFSAERLKGVDSTLKIQPAKLEDSAVYLCASSLFGSGEKTDTQYFGPGTRLTVL.

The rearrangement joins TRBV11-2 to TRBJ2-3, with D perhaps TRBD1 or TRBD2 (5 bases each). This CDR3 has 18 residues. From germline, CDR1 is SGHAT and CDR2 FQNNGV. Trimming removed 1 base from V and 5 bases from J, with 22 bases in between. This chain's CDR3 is CASSLAGWGTPGVDTQYF. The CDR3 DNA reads TGTGCCAGCAGCTTAGCAGGATGGGGGACGCCCGGGGTAGATACGCAGTATTTT.

The CDR3 is CASRQGAREDTQYF. In DNA form, the CDR3 reads TGCGCCAGCAGGCAGGGGGCGCGGGAAGATACGCAGTATTTT. The rearrangement uses TRBV5-1 and TRBJ2-3, with 8 nucleotides matching TRBD1. After removal of 5 bases from V and 5 bases from J, the junction contained 7 bases not matched to a gene. The CDR3 runs 14 residues. Germline loops: CDR1 SGHRS, CDR2 YFSETQ.

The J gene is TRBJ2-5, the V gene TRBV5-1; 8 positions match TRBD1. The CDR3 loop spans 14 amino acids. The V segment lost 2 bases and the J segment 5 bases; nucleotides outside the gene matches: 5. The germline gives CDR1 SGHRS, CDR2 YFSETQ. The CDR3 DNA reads TGCGCCAGCAGCTTCCAGGGGGCCGGGGAGACCCAGTACTTC. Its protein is CASSFQGAGETQYF.

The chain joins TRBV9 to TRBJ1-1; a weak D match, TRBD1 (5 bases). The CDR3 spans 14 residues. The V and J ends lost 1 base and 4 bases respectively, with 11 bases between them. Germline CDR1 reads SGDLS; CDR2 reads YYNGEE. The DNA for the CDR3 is TGTGCCAGCAGCGTATTAGGGGACTCCACTGAAGCTTTCTTT. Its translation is CASSVLGDSTEAFF.

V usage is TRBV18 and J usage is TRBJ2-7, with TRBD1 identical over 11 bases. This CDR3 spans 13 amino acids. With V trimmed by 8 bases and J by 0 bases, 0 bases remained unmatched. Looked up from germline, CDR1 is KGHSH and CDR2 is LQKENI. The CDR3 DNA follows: TGTGCCAGCGGACAGGGGGCCTCCTACGAGCAGTACTTC. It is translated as CASGQGASYEQYF.

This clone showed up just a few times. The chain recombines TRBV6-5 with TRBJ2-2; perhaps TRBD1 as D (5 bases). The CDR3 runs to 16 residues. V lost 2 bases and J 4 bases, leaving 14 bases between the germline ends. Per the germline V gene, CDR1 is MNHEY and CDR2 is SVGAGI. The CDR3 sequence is CASSYGAPGPTGELFF. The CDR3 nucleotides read TGTGCCAGCAGTTACGGGGCCCCAGGTCCCACCGGGGAGCTGTTTTTT.

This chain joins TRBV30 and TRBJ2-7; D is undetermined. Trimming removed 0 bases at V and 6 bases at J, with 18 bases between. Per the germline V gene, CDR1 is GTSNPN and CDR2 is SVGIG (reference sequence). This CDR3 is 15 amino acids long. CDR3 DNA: TGTGCCTGGAGTGTTTTCGGAACAGATTTAGGCGAGCAGTACTTC. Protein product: CAWSVFGTDLGEQYF.

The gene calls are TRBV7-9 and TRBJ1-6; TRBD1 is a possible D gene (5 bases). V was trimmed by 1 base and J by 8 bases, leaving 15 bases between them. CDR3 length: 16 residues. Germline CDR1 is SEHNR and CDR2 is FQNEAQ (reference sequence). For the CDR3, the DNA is TGTGCCAGCAGCTTAGATCATGGGGCAGGTGATTCACCCCTCCACTTT. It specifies CASSLDHGAGDSPLHF. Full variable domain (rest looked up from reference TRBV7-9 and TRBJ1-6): DTGVSQNPRHKITKRGQNVTFRCDPISEHNRLYWYRQTLGQGPEFLTYFQNEAQLEKSRLLSDRFSAERPKGSFSTLEIQRTEQGDSAMYLCASSLDHGAGDSPLHFGNGTRLTVT.

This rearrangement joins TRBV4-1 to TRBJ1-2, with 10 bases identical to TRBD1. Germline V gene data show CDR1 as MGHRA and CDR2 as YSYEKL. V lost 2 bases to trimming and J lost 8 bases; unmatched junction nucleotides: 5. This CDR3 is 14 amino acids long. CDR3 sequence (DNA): TGCGCCAGCAGCCAAACCGGGACAGGGGTCGGCTACACCTTC. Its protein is CASSQTGTGVGYTF.

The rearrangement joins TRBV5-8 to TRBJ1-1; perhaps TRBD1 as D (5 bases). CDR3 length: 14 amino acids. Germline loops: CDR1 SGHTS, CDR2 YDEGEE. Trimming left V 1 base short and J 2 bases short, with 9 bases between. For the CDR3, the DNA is TGTGCCAGCAGCTTGTCAGGGAGAAACACTGAAGCTTTCTTT. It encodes CASSLSGRNTEAFF.

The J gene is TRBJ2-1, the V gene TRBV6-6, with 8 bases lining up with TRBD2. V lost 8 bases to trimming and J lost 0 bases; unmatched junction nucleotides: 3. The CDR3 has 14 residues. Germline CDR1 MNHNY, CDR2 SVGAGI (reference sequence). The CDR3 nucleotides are TGTGCCAGCTCGGGGGGGTTCTCCTACAATGAGCAGTTCTTC. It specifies CASSGGFSYNEQFF.

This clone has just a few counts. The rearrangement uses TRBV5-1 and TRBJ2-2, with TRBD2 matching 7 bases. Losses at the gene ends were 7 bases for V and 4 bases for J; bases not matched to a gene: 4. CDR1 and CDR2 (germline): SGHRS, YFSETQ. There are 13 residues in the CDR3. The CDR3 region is CASGGGVTGELFF. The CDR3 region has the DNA TGCGCCAGCGGGGGAGGGGTCACCGGGGAGCTGTTTTTT.

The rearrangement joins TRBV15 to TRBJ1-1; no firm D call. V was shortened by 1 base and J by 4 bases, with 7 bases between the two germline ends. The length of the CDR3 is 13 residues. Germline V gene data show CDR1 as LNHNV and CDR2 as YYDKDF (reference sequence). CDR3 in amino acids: CATSRGVGTEAFF. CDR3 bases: TGTGCCACCAGCAGAGGGGTCGGCACTGAAGCTTTCTTT.

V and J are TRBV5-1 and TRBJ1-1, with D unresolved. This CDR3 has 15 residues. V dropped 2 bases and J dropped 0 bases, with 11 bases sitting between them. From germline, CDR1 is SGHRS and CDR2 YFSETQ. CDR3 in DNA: TGCGCCAGCAGCTTAGAAACAGTCATGAACACTGAAGCTTTCTTT. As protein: CASSLETVMNTEAFF.

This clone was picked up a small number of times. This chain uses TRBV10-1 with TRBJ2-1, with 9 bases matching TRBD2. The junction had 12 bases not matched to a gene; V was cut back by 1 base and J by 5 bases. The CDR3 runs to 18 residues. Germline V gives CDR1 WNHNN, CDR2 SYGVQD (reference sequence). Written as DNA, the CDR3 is TGCGCCAGCAGTGAGTGGGGACTTAGCGGGAGAGGTAACAATGAGCAGTTCTTC. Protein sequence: CASSEWGLSGRGNNEQFF.

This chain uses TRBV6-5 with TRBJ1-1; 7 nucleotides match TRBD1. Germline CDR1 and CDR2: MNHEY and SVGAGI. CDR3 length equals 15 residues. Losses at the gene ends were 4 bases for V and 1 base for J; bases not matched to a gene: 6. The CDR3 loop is CASSSPGTANTEAFF. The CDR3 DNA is TGTGCCAGCAGTTCCCCCGGGACAGCGAACACTGAAGCTTTCTTT.

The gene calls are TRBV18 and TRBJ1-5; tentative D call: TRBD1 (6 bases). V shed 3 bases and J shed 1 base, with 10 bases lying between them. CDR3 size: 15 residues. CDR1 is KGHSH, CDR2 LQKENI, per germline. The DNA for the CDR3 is TGTGCCAGCTCACCGGCAGGGACAAGCAATCAGCCCCAGCATTTT. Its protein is CASSPAGTSNQPQHF.

CDR3 sequence reads: CASSYGQNPNIQYF. DNA of the CDR3: TGTGCCAGCAGTTACGGACAGAATCCAAACATTCAGTACTTC. This chain uses TRBV6-6 with TRBJ2-4, with D possibly being TRBD1 (6 bases). Germline V gives CDR1 MNHNY, CDR2 SVGAGI (reference sequence). V gave up 2 bases and J gave up 6 bases, with 11 bases separating them. CDR3 length: 14 amino acids.

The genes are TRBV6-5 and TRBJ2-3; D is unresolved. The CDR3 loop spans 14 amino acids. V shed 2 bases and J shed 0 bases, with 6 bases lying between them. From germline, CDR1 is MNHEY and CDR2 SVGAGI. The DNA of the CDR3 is TGTGCCAGCAGTTACAGGCCTAGCACAGATACGCAGTATTTT. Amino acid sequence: CASSYRPSTDTQYF.